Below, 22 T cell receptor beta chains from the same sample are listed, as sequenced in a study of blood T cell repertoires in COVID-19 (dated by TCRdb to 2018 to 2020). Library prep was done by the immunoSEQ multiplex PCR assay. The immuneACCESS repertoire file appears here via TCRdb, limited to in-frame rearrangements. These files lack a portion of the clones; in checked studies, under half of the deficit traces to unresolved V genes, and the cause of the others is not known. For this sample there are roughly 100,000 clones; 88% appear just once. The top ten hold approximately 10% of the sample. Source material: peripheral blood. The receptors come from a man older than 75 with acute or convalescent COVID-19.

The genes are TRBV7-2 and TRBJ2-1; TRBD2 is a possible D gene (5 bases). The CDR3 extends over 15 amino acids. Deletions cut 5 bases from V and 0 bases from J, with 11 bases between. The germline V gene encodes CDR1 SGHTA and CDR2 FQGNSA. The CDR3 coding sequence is TGTGCCAGCAGCCTGTTCCGGGACTCCTACAATGAGCAGTTCTTC. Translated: CASSLFRDSYNEQFF.

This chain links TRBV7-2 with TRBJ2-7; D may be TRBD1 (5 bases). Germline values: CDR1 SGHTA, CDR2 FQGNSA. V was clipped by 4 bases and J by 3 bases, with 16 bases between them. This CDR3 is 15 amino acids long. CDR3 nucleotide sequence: TGTGCCAGCAGCTCCCCCGGGCAGGGAATCTACGAGCAGTACTTC. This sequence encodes CASSSPGQGIYEQYF.

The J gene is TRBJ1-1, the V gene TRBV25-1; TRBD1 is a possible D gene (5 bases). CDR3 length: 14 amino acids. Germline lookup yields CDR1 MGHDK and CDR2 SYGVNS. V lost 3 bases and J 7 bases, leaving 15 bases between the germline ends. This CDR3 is CASSEGSGVVEAFF. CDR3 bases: TGTGCCAGCAGTGAGGGTTCGGGGGTTGTTGAAGCTTTCTTT.

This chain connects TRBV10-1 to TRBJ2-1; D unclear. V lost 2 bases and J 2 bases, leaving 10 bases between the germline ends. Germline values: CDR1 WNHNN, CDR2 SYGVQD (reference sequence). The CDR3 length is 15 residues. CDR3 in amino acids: CASSEGQAPYNEQFF. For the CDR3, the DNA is TGCGCCAGCAGTGAGGGGCAGGCGCCCTACAATGAGCAGTTCTTC.

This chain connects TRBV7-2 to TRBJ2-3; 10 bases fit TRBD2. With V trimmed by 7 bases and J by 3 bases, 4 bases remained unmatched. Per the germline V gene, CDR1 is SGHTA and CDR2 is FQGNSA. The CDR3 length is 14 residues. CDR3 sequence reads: CASIPSGGTDTQYF. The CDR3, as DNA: TGTGCCAGCATCCCTAGCGGGGGTACAGATACGCAGTATTTT.

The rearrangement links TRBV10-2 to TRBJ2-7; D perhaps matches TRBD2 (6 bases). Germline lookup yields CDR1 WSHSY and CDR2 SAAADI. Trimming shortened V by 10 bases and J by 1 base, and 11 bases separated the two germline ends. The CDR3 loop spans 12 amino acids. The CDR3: CATIGGSYEQYF. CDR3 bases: TGCGCCACCATCGGGGGATCCTACGAGCAGTACTTC.

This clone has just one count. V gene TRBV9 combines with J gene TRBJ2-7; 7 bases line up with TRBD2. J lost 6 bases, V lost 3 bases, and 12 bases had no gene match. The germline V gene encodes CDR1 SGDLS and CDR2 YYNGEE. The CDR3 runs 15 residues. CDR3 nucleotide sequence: TGTGCCAGCAGCGGTCACTCGCGGGAGTCCAGCGAGCAGTACTTC. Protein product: CASSGHSRESSEQYF.

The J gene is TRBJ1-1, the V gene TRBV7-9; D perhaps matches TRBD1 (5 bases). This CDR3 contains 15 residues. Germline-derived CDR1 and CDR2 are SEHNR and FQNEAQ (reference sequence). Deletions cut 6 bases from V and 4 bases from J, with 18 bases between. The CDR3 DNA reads TGTGCCAGCAGGGAACAGCAGGGAGGTGGCACTGAAGCTTTCTTT. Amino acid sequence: CASREQQGGGTEAFF.

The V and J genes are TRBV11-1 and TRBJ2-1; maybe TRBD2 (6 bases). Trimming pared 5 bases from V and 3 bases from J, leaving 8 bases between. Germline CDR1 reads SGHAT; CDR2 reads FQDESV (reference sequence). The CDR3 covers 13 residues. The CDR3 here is CASSREDYNEQFF. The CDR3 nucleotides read TGTGCCAGCAGCAGGGAGGACTACAATGAGCAGTTCTTC.

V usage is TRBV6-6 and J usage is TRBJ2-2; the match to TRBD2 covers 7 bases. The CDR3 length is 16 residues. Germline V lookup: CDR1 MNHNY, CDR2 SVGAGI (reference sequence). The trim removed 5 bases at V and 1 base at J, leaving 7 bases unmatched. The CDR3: CASSRKSGKNTGELFF. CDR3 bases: TGTGCCAGCAGTCGAAAGAGCGGGAAGAACACCGGGGAGCTGTTTTTT.

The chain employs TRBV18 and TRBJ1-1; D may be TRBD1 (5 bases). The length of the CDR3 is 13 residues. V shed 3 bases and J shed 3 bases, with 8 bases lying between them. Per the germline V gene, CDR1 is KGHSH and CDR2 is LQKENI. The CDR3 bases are TGTGCCAGCTCACCCTCCAGGGACACTGAAGCTTTCTTT. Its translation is CASSPSRDTEAFF.

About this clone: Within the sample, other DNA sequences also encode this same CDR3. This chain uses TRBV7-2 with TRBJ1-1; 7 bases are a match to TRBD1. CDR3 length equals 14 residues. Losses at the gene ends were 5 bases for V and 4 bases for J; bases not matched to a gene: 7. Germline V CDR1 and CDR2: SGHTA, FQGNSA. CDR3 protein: CASSPTGSGTEAFF. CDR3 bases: TGTGCCAGCAGCCCGACAGGGAGTGGCACTGAAGCTTTCTTT.

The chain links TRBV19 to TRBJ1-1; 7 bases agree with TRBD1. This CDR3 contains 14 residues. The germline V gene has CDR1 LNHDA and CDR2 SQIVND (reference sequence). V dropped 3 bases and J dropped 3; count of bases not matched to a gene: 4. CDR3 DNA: TGTGCCAGTAGTATTCAGGGGGTGGACACTGAAGCTTTCTTT. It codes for CASSIQGVDTEAFF.

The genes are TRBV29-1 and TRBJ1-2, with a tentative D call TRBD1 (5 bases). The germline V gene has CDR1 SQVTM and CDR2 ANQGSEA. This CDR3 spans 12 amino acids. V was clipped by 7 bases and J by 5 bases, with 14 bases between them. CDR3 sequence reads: CSAIMGGYGYTF. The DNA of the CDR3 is TGCAGCGCCATAATGGGGGGGTATGGCTACACCTTC.

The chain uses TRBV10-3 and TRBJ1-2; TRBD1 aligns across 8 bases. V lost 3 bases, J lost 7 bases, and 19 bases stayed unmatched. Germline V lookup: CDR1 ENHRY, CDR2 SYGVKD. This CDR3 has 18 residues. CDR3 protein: CAISEGMAGGRISGGYTF. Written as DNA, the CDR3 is TGTGCCATCAGTGAAGGGATGGCAGGGGGCCGGATCAGTGGTGGCTACACCTTC.

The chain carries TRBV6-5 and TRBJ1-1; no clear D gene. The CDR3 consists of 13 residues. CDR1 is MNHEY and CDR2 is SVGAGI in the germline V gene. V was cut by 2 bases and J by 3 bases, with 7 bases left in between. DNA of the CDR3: TGTGCCAGCAGTTACGGGAGGCACACTGAAGCTTTCTTT. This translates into CASSYGRHTEAFF.

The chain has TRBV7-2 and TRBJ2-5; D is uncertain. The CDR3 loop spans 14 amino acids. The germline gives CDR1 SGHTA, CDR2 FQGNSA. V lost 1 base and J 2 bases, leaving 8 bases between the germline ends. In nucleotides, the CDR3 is TGTGCCAGCAGCTTAGGGCAGGTACAAGAGACCCAGTACTTC. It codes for CASSLGQVQETQYF.

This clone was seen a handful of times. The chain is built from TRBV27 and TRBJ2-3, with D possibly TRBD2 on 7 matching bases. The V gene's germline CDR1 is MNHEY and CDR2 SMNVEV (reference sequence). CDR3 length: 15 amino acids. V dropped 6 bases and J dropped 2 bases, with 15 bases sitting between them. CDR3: CASRPRGGATDTQYF. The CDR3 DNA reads TGTGCCAGCAGACCGAGAGGGGGGGCCACAGATACGCAGTATTTT.

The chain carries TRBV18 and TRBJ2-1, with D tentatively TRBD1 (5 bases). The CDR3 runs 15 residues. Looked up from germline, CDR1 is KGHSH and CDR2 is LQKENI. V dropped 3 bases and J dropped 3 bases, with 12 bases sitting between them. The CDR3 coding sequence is TGTGCCAGCTCACCGACAGAAGGGATCTACAATGAGCAGTTCTTC. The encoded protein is CASSPTEGIYNEQFF.

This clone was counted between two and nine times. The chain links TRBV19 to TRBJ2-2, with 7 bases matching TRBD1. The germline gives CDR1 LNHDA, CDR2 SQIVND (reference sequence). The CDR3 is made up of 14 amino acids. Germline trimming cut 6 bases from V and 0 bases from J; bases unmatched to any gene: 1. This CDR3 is CASRDRANTGELFF. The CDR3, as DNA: TGTGCCAGTAGAGACAGGGCGAACACCGGGGAGCTGTTTTTT.

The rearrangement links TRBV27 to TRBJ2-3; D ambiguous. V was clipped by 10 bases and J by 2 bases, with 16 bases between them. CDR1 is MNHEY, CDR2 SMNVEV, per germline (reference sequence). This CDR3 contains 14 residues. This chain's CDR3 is CATRNQLLTDTQYF. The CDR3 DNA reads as TGTGCCACCCGCAACCAATTACTCACAGATACGCAGTATTTT.

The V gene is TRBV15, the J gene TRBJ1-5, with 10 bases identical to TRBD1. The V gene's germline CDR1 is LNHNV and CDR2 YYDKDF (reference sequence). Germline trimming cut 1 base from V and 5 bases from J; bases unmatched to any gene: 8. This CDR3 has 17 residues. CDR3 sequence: CATSRVRDRGTDQPQHF. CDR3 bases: TGTGCCACCAGCAGAGTCCGGGACAGGGGAACGGATCAGCCCCAGCATTTT.